This record looks at one TCR beta chain sequence and its context. Its recognized antigen is unknown. The cohort consisted of hundreds of healthy bone marrow donors. All cohort members were sampled while nominally healthy, although unrecorded immune exposures were likely present. The donor tested CMV seropositive and was one of the 289 seropositive cohort members. Each donor provided a peripheral blood sample, and peripheral blood mononuclear cells were used for TCR beta sequencing. The Qiagen DNeasy Blood Extraction Kit was used to extract genomic DNA from the blood cell samples. Library creation used the immunoSEQ multiplex PCR assay. For the multiplex PCR, a mixture combining 60 forward primers for TCR Vbeta segments and 13 reverse primers for TCR Jbeta segments was used. The CDR3 region of rearranged TCR beta genes was amplified from genomic DNA with a multiplex PCR assay. The Illumina HiSeq System was used to sequence the amplified TCR beta libraries as 87-base-pair reads. As for the original processing: A later analysis counted 65 million to 90 million unique TCR beta chains across the 650 to 700 repertoires, and some 11 million of these chains were shared by at least two donors. To remove PCR and sequencing errors, raw reads were error-corrected and collapsed into unique sequences using a nearest-neighbor algorithm that merged closely related sequences. CDR3 sequences were aligned to IMGT reference sequences to assign V, D and J gene segments. For a sequence to be retained, a match of at least six nucleotides was required to both a V gene segment and a J gene segment. A rearrangement counted as productive if the CDR3 had no stop codons and remained in frame with V and J, and every other rearrangement counted as non-productive. CDR3 was defined according to IMGT convention as the region running from the second conserved V-encoded cysteine to the conserved J-encoded phenylalanine. The earlier analysis of more than 450 of the donors excluded sequences that lacked an unambiguous match to a single V gene segment. In an earlier analysis of 587 of the donors, a V segment was called functional when productive rearrangements were above 56.7%, and segregating when the standard deviation between donors exceeded 5%. A statistical classification framework was developed to diagnose cytomegalovirus status using the catalog of TCR beta chain sequences. In a later analysis, V and J genes were assigned by comparing TCR nucleotide sequences against IMGT/GENE-DB human TR gene sequences. A later analysis assigned CDR3 sequences and most-parsimonious VDJ recombination scenarios with the TCRdist pipeline. A later analysis defined each TCR beta chain by its CDR3 amino acid sequence plus V-gene family, and excluded reads lacking a unique V-gene family. To address suspected cross-contamination and a sequencing artifact, a later analysis removed some 620 highly shared, low-generation-probability nucleotide sequences. For each public chain, a later analysis derived a clonal expansion index from normalized ranks of inferred template counts within each repertoire. Generation probabilities in a later analysis came from a VDJ recombination model fitted to out-of-frame rearrangements, and those results were checked against IGoR. In a later analysis, hypergeometric tests were used to score TCR-TCR, TCR-HLA and TCR-CMV co-occurrence, with a repertoire-size bias correction applied to TCR pairs. False discovery rates were estimated in a later analysis by permuting HLA or CMV assignments 20 times. In a later analysis, co-occurring TCRs were grouped with DBSCAN, and TCRdist sequence similarity was added when clustering was performed within HLA-allele-positive subsets. Co-occurrence clustering excluded repertoires with fewer than 30,000 or more than 120,000 public chains, plus five with anomalous nucleotide sharing. TCRdb holds this immuneACCESS table with in-frame rearrangements only. Some clones are missing; in checked studies, unresolved V genes explain under half, and the rest has no known cause. V and J calls and clone size are given by that table; D and trimming were obtained from the DNA. This sample's table contains about 210,000 clones. Together, the top ten hold over 0.75% of the sample.

V is clipped by 2 bases and J by 0 bases, and the sequence between their germline boundaries is 10 bases long. The germline V gene provides CDR1 KGHSH and CDR2 LQKENI. Its CDR3 holds 16 amino acids, cysteine through phenylalanine. Solely the CDR3 DNA is kept, with 48 bases framed from the first base. These data belong to a study of cytomegalovirus exposure and HLA in healthy donors (dated by TCRdb to the late 2010s). Study-level background: An earlier analysis of approximately 640 of the donors reported about 290 Gb of sequence data and 100 million to 130 million unique TCR beta sequences from 150 million to 200 million T cells. In an earlier analysis of around 540 of the donors, high-throughput TCR beta sequencing was used to judge whether each TCR beta V gene segment behaved as functional or pseudogenic. The number of donors typed differed by locus, with roughly 629-640 for A, B, C, DRB1 and DQB1, more than 500 for DQA1, nearly 610 for DPA1, and 450 to 480 for DPB1. Class I and class II HLA loci were covered by the typing at four-digit resolution. All discovery cohort repertoires had been generated using a single sequencing platform. A few DR-DQ haplotypes were treated as single units for association and clustering because of strong linkage in the cohort. In a later genetic analysis, genome-wide SNP genotypes for about 60% of the 666 donors were used, and that subset was treated as a discovery cohort. A later analysis re-analyzed previously published TCR beta repertoires from 600 to 850 donors and added high-resolution HLA genotyping to study TCR occurrence patterns. The study aimed to test whether signatures of past pathogen exposure could be identified by cataloging public T cell receptors. Donor age, sex, ethnicity and CMV serostatus were collected together with the repertoire data. Of the 300 to 500 genotyped donors, approximately 81% were placed in the genetic ancestry cluster associated with self-reported Caucasian donors. In the later analysis, no new phenotypic data were used to find candidate immune exposures; instead, reliance was placed on TCR beta sequences and their occurrence across donors. A separate validation cohort of over a hundred different subjects was used in addition to the approximately 670-subject first cohort. The study used immunosequencing to profile the T cell repertoires of around 600 subjects and linked those repertoires to cytomegalovirus serostatus. Across roughly 420 genotyped donors of the cohort, an average of about 200,000 unique TCR beta nucleotide sequences per donor were sequenced, and approximately 19% of those sequences were non-productive. To predict cytomegalovirus infection status, the study combined high-throughput TCR immunosequencing, statistical association of individual TCRs with disease status, and machine learning. An early release that covered roughly 600 HLA-typed donors contained approximately 320 gigabases of sequencing data and 80 million or so unique TCR sequences. Overall study outcomes, separate from this receptor: Broadly in line with IMGT annotations, most TCR beta V segments showed up in productive rearrangements about 90% or about 30% of the time in an earlier analysis of several hundred of the donors. Assigning TCR associations to individual alleles was difficult when HLA alleles, especially DR and DQ, strongly co-occurred. Roughly uniform sequencing depth across donors was assumed in presence/absence analyses, although this assumption may not hold. V-gene and J-gene trimming of TCR beta chains was associated with a missense DCLRE1C variant in a later genetic analysis, and the association was replicated in an independent cohort. Three of the identified cytomegalovirus-associated TCR beta chains were confirmed in vitro to be specific for cytomegalovirus antigens. Because HLA typing was missing for some donors at each locus, association tests included only the typed subset. Several of the top co-occurrence clusters appeared to be linked to parvovirus B19, influenza, CMV and Epstein-Barr virus, according to a later analysis. The study gave a list of some 150 TCR beta chains associated with cytomegalovirus. Because the 87-base-pair reads could not distinguish some IMGT-functional V segments, including TRBV6-2 and TRBV6-3, those segments were excluded. Compared with equally common non-associated chains, HLA-associated TCR beta chains in a later analysis were more clonally expanded and had lower generation probabilities. A further reported finding was that TCR beta sequences accurately predicted the HLA-A and HLA-B alleles for most subjects in the first cohort. According to a later analysis, most CMV-associated TCR beta chains appeared to be HLA-restricted, and the HLA associations seemed to be driven largely by CMV exposure. At a false discovery rate of 0.05, a later analysis linked 15,000 to 20,000 TCR beta sequences to specific HLA alleles. The only immune exposure information available for the cohort was CMV serostatus. The classifier was reported to diagnose cytomegalovirus status with high specificity and sensitivity in both the original and validation cohorts. The authors suggested that the approach could potentially be generalized to other disease states and immunological phenotypes. In a later genetic analysis, fewer N-insertions in productive TCRs were reported among donors in an Asian-associated ancestry cluster than the 666-donor mean. The earlier analysis of about 600 of the donors excluded some 15 rarely observed V segments, including chromosome 9 orphons, because counts were too low. Only TCR beta chains were sequenced in this cohort, and the absence of alpha or paired-chain data limited detectable features. Most TCR sequences were seen in very few donors, while some public TCRs were found in many individuals. Linkage disequilibrium might explain the correlated functional status among segregating V segments, but an unknown experimental factor could not be ruled out. In a later analysis, the rate of TCR association differed among HLA loci, with DRB1 alleles having the most associated TCRs and HLA-C alleles having the fewest. A cluster of highly shared sequence variants was judged likely to be a technical artifact of the sequencing pipeline.

This receptor was obtained from a woman in her 30s in good health and CMV-seropositive. Recombination linked TRBV18 to TRBJ1-4, with an unclear D gene assignment. Sequenced: PBMCs. The CDR3: CASSPSLFATNEKLFF. The DNA sequence is given as TGTGCCAGCTCACCATCGTTGTTTGCAACTAATGAAAAACTGTTTTTT. Full variable domain (CDR3 extended with the reference TRBV18 and TRBJ1-4 proteins): NAGVMQNPRHLVRRRGQEARLRCSPMKGHSHVYWYRQLPEEGLKFMVYLQKENIIDESGMPKERFSAEFPKEGPSILRIQQVVRGDSAAYFCASSPSLFATNEKLFFGSGTQLSVL.